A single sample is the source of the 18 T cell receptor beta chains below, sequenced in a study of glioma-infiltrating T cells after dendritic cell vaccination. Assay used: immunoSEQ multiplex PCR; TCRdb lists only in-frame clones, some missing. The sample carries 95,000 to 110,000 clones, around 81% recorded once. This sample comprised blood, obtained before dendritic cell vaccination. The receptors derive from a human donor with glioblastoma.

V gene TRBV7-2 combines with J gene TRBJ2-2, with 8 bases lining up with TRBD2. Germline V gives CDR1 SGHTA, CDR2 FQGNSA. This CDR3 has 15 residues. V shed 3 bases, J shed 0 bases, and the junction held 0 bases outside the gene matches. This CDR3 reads CASSLGLANTGELFF. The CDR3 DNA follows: TGTGCCAGCAGCTTGGGACTAGCGAACACCGGGGAGCTGTTTTTT.

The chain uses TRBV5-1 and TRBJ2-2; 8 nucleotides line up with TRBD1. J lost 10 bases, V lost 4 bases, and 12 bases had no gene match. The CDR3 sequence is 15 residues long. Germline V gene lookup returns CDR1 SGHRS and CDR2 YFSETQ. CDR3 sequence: CASSPGNRGEEELFF. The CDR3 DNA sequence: TGCGCCAGCAGCCCGGGGAACAGGGGGGAAGAGGAGCTGTTTTTT.

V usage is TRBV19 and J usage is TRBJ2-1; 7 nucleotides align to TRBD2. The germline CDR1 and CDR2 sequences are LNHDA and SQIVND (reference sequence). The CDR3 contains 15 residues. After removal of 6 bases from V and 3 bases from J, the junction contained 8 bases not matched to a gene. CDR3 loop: CASSRYSGRYNEQFF. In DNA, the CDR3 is TGTGCCAGTAGCCGCTATAGCGGGCGCTACAATGAGCAGTTCTTC.

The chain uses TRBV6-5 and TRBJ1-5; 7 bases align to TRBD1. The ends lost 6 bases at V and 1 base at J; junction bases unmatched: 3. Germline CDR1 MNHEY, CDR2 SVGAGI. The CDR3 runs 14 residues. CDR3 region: CASRTGLSNQPQHF. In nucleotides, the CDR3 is TGTGCCAGCAGGACAGGGCTGAGCAATCAGCCCCAGCATTTT.

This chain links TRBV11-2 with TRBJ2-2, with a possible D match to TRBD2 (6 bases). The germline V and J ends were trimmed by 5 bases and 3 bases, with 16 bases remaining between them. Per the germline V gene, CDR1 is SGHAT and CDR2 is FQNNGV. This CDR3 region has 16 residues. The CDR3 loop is CASSRARDSHTGELFF. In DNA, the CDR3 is TGTGCCAGCAGCCGCGCTCGGGACTCCCACACCGGGGAGCTGTTTTTT. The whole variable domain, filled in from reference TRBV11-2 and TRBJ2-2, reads EAGVAQSPRYKIIEKRQSVAFWCNPISGHATLYWYQQILGQGPKLLIQFQNNGVVDDSQLPKDRFSAERLKGVDSTLKIQPAKLEDSAVYLCASSRARDSHTGELFFGEGSRLTVL.

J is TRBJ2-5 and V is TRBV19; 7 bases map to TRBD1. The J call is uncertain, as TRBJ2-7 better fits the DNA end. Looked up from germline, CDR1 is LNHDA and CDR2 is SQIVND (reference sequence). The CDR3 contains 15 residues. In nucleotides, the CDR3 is TGTGCCAGTAGTATAGGCCGGGACAGTTCCTACGAGCAGTACTTC. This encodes CASSIGRDSSYEQYF.

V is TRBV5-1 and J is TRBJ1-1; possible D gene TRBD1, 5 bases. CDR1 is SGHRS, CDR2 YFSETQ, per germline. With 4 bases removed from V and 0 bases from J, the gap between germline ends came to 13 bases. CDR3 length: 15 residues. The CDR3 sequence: CASSPAGELNTEAFF. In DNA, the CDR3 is TGCGCCAGCAGCCCTGCGGGGGAACTGAACACTGAAGCTTTCTTT.

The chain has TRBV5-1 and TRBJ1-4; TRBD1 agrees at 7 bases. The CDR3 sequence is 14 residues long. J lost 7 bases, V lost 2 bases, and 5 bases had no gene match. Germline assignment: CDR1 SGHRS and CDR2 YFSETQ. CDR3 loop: CASSFDRVREKLFF. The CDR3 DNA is TGCGCCAGCAGCTTTGACAGGGTTCGTGAAAAACTGTTTTTT.

The CDR3 region has the DNA TGTGCCAGTAGTCCAGGGACTTCTGGAAACACCATATATTTT. Its protein product is CASSPGTSGNTIYF. The chain employs TRBV19 and TRBJ1-3, with a weak D call TRBD1 (5 bases). Germline V gives CDR1 LNHDA, CDR2 SQIVND (reference sequence). Trimming cost V 5 bases and J 1 base, with 9 bases left between them. The CDR3 length is 14 residues.

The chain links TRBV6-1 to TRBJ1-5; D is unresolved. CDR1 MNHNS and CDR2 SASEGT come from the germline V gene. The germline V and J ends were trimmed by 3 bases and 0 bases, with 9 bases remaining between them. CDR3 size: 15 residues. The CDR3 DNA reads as TGTGCCAGCAGTGAGTCGGGATATAGCAATCAGCCCCAGCATTTT. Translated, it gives CASSESGYSNQPQHF.

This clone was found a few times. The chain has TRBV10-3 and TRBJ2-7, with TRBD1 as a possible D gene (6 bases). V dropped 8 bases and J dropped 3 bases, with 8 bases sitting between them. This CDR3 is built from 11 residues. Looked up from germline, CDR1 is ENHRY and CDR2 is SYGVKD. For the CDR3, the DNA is TGTGCCATCGGCAGGGGCTACGAGCAGTACTTC. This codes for CAIGRGYEQYF.

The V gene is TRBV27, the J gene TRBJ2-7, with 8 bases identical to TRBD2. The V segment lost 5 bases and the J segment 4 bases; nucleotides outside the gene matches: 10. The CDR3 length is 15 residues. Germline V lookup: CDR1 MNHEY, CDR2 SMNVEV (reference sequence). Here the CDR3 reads CASSPRAGGGYEQYF. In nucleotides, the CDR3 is TGTGCCAGCAGTCCCCGGGCCGGGGGGGGGTACGAGCAGTACTTC.

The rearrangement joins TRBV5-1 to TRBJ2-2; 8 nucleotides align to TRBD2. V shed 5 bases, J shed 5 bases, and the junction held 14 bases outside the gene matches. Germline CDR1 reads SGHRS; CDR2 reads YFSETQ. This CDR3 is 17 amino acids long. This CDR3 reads CASSVSGAIEGTGELFF. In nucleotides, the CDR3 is TGCGCCAGCAGTGTTAGCGGGGCTATTGAGGGGACCGGGGAGCTGTTTTTT.

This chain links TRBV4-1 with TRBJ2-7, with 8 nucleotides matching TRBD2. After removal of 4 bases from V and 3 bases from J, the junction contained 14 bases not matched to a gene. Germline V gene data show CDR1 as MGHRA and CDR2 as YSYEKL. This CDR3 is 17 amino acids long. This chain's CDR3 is CASSRPGGGRGDYEQYF. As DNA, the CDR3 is TGCGCCAGCAGCCGCCCCGGGGGGGGAAGGGGAGACTACGAGCAGTACTTC.

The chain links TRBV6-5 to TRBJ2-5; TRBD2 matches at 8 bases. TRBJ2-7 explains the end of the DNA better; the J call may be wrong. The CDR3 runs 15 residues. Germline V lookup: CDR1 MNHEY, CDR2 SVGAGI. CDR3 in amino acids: CASRRGTSATYEQYF. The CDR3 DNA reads TGTGCCAGCAGGCGGGGGACTAGTGCTACCTACGAGCAGTACTTC.

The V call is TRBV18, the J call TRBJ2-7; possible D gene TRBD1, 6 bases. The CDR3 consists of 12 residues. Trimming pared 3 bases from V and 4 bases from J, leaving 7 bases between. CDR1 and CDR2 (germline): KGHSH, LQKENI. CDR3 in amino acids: CASSPGTYEQYF. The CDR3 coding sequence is TGTGCCAGCTCACCCGGGACATACGAGCAGTACTTC.

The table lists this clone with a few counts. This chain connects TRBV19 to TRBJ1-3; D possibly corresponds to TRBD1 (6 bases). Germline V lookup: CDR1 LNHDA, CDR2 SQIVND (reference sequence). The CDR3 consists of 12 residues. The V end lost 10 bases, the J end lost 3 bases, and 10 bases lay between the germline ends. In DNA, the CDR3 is TGTGCCACGGGACAAATTGGAAACACCATATATTTT. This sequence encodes CATGQIGNTIYF.

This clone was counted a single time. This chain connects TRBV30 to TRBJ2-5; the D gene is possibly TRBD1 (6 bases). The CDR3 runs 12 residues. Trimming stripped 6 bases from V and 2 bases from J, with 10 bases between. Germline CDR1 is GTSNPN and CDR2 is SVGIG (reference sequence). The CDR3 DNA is TGTGCCTGTCGGGACAAACAAGAGACCCAGTACTTC. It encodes CACRDKQETQYF.